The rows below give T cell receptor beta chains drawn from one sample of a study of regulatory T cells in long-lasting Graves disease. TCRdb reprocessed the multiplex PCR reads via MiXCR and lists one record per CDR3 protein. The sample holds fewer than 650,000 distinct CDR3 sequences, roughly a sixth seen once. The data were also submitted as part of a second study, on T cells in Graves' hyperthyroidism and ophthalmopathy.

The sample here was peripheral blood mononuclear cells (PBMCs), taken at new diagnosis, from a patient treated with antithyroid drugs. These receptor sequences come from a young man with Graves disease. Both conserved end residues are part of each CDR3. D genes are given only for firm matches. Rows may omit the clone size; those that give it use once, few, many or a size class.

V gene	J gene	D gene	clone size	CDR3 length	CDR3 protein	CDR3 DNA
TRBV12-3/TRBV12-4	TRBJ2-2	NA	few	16	CASDNSPPPAPGELFF	TGTGCCAGCGATAATTCCCCCCCCCCGGCTCCCGGGGAGCTGTTTTTT
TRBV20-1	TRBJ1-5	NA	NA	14	CSARATSGNQPQHF	TGCAGTGCTAGGGCAACATCGGGCAATCAGCCCCAGCATTTT
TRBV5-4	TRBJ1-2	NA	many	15	CASSGRERVVYGYTF	TGTGCCAGCAGTGGGAGGGAAAGGGTAGTCTATGGCTACACCTTC
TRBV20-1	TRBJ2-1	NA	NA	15	CSAPRGSGVYNEQFF	TGCAGTGCTCCCCGGGGTAGCGGCGTTTACAATGAGCAGTTCTTC
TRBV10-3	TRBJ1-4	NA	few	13	CAIKDRRDEKLFF	TGTGCCATCAAAGACCGCCGAGACGAAAAACTGTTTTTT
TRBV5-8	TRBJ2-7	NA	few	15	CASSSREAQIYEQYF	TGTGCCAGCAGCTCGCGGGAAGCACAAATCTACGAGCAGTACTTC
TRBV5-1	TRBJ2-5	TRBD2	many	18	CASSLGSGLAGFQETQYF	TGCGCCAGCAGCTTGGGGTCGGGACTAGCGGGTTTCCAAGAGACCCAGTACTTC
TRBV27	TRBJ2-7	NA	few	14	CASSLRRVSYEQYF	TGTGCCAGCAGTTTAAGGAGGGTTTCCTACGAGCAGTACTTC
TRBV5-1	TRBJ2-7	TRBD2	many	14	CASSLVLAGGEQYF	TGCGCCAGCAGCTTGGTGCTAGCGGGAGGTGAGCAGTACTTC
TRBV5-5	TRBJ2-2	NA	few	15	CASSWEGANTGELFF	TGTGCCAGCAGCTGGGAGGGGGCCAACACCGGGGAGCTGTTTTTT
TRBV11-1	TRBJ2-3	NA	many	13	CASSFHPTDTQYF	TGTGCCAGCAGCTTTCATCCCACAGATACGCAGTATTTT
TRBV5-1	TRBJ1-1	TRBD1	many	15	CASSLEGTVTGRAFF	TGCGCCAGCAGCTTGGAAGGGACAGTCACCGGGAGAGCTTTCTTT
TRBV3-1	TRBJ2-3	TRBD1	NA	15	CASRRGGQGTDTQYF	TGTGCCAGCAGACGGGGCGGACAGGGCACAGATACGCAGTATTTT
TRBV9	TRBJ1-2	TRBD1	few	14	CASSPGQPISGYTF	TGTGCCAGCAGCCCGGGACAGCCTATATCGGGCTACACCTTC
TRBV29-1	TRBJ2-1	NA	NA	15	CSVVGTPSSYNEQFF	TGCAGCGTAGTAGGGACACCGAGCTCCTACAATGAGCAGTTCTTC
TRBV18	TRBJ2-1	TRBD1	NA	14	CASSPVTGDNEQFF	TGTGCCAGCTCACCAGTGACAGGGGATAATGAGCAGTTCTTC
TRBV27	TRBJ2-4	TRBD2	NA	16	CASSLYGGAAKNIQYF	TGTGCCAGCAGTTTATACGGGGGGGCCGCCAAAAACATTCAGTACTTC
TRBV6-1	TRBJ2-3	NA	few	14	CASTTRVTTDTQYF	TGTGCCAGCACGACCAGGGTCACGACAGATACGCAGTATTTT
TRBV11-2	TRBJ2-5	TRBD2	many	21	CASSPFPAAGTSGSKEETQYF	TGTGCCAGCAGCCCCTTCCCCGCCGCGGGGACTAGCGGGAGCAAAGAAGAGACCCAGTACTTC
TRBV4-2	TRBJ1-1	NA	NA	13	CASSQAQGAEAFF	TGTGCCAGCAGCCAAGCCCAGGGTGCTGAAGCTTTCTTT
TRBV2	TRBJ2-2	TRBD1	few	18	CASSAREPGQGVTGELFF	TGTGCCAGCAGCGCACGAGAACCGGGACAGGGGGTCACCGGGGAGCTGTTTTTT
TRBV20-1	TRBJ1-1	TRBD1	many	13	CSASATGDTEAFF	TGCAGTGCTAGTGCGACAGGGGACACTGAAGCTTTCTTT
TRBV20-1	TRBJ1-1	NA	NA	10	CGARGGGAFF	TGCGGTGCTAGGGGCGGCGGGGCTTTCTTT
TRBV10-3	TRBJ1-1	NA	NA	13	CAISEGGAWDAFF	TGTGCCATCAGTGAGGGAGGGGCCTGGGATGCTTTCTTT
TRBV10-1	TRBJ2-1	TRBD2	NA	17	CASSQTSGGPLRAEQFF	TGTGCCAGCAGCCAGACGAGCGGGGGTCCTTTAAGGGCTGAGCAGTTCTTC
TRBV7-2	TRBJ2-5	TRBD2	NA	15	CASSSQTSALETQYF	TGTGCCAGCAGCTCGCAAACTAGCGCCCTAGAGACCCAGTACTTC
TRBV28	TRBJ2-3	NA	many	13	CASSSSRDDTQYF	TGTGCCAGCAGTTCCTCCAGGGACGATACGCAGTATTTT
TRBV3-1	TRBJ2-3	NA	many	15	CASSQVKLNTDTQYF	TGTGCCAGCAGCCAAGTCAAGCTGAACACAGATACGCAGTATTTT
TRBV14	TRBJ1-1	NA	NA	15	CASSQDHRIYTEAFF	TGTGCCAGCAGCCAAGATCACAGGATATACACTGAAGCTTTCTTT
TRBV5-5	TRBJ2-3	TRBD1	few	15	CASSWRTGGTDTQYF	TGTGCCAGCAGCTGGCGGACAGGGGGCACAGATACGCAGTATTTT
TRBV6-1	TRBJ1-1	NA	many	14	CASSLLARNTEAFF	TGTGCCAGCAGTCTCTTGGCCAGAAACACTGAAGCTTTCTTT
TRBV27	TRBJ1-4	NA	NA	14	CASSWGGTNEKLFF	TGTGCCAGCAGTTGGGGGGGAACTAATGAAAAACTGTTTTTT
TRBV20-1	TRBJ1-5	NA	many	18	CSARALTQRIYSNQPQHF	TGCAGTGCTAGAGCCTTAACGCAGCGAATTTATAGCAATCAGCCCCAGCATTTT
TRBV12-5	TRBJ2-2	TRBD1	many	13	CASGLGTAGELFF	TGTGCTAGTGGTCTCGGGACAGCCGGGGAGCTGTTTTTT
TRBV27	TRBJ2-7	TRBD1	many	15	CASSSQQGYYEEQYF	TGTGCCAGCAGTTCGCAACAGGGGTACTACGAAGAGCAGTACTTC
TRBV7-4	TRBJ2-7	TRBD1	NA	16	CAGSLPGQGAKSEQYF	TGTGCCGGCAGCTTACCTGGACAGGGGGCGAAATCCGAGCAGTACTTC
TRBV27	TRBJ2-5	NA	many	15	CASSHPPGRQETQYF	TGTGCCAGCAGTCACCCTCCAGGGAGGCAAGAGACCCAGTACTTC
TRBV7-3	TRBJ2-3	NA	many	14	CASSPDTLTDTQYF	TGTGCCAGCAGCCCGGACACCCTAACAGATACGCAGTATTTT
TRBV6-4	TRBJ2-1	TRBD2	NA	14	CASSEGLAYNEQFF	TGTGCCAGCAGTGAAGGACTAGCATATAATGAGCAGTTCTTC
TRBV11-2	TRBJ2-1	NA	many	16	CASSEKERSPYNEQFF	TGTGCCAGCAGCGAGAAAGAGCGGAGTCCATACAATGAGCAGTTCTTC